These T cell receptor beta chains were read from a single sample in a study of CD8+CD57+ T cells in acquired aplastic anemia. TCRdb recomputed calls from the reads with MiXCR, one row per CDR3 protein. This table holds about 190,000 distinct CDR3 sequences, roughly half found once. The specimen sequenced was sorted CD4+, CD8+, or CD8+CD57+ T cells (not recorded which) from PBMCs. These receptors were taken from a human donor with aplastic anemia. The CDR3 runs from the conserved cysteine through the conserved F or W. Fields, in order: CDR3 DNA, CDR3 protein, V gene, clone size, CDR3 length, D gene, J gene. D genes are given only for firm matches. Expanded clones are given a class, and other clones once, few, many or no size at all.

TGCAGTGCTAGGGGCTCGGGTCGGCAAGAGACCCAGTACTTC CSARGSGRQETQYF TRBV20-1 - 14 - TRBJ2-5
TGTGCCAGCAGGCGGGAGGGCCCAGATACGCAGTATTTT CASRREGPDTQYF TRBV2 many 13 TRBD2 TRBJ2-3
TGTGCCAGCAGCTTACTAGCGGGGGCCAACACCGGGGAGCTGTTTTTT CASSLLAGANTGELFF TRBV7-3 - 16 TRBD2 TRBJ2-2
TGTGCCAGCAGCTTTAGCGGGAGGTCGAACAATGAGCAGTTCTTC CASSFSGRSNNEQFF TRBV7-9 many 15 TRBD2 TRBJ2-1
TGTGCCAGCAGTCGGGGGGGCCTAGGGTCCAATGAGCAGTTCTTC CASSRGGLGSNEQFF TRBV6-1 - 15 TRBD2 TRBJ2-1
TGTGCCAGCGGCTACACAAAGGAGACCCAGTACTTC CASGYTKETQYF TRBV27 once 12 - TRBJ2-5
TGTGCCACCAGCAGATGGGACATGGTCGGAGGCTACACCTTC CATSRWDMVGGYTF TRBV15 few 14 - TRBJ1-2
TGTGCCTGGACGCAGGGGCGATTCACCGGGGAGCTGTTTTTT CAWTQGRFTGELFF TRBV30 - 14 - TRBJ2-2
TGTGCCAGCAGCTTTAGCGGGGGGCGCTCAGATACGCAGTATTTT CASSFSGGRSDTQYF TRBV9 - 15 TRBD2 TRBJ2-3
TGTGCCGCATCGCCAGGGGCAGAGACCCAGTACTTC CAASPGAETQYF TRBV10-3 - 12 - TRBJ2-5
TGCAGTGCTGCCCCGTCAGGCTTAATCGGAAACACCATATATTTT CSAAPSGLIGNTIYF TRBV20-1 many 15 - TRBJ1-3
TGTGCCACCAGCAGCTTCGTGGACAGGGCAGATACGCAGTATTTT CATSSFVDRADTQYF TRBV15 - 15 TRBD1 TRBJ2-3
TGTGCCATCACGCGGGAGCGAGCAGATACGCAGTATTTT CAITRERADTQYF TRBV10-3 - 13 TRBD2 TRBJ2-3
TGCAGCGTTGATGTGGGGCGGGGTGATGAGCAGTTCTTC CSVDVGRGDEQFF TRBV29-1 - 13 - TRBJ2-1
TGTGCCACCAGCCCCCGACAGGGACCAGAGACCCAGTACTTC CATSPRQGPETQYF TRBV15 once 14 TRBD1 TRBJ2-5
TGTGCCACCAGCACAAGGACAACAGGGGTAGGCTACACCTTC CATSTRTTGVGYTF TRBV15 - 14 TRBD1 TRBJ1-2
TGCAGCGTTGCACCGAACCAAGAGACCCAGTACTTC CSVAPNQETQYF TRBV29-1 - 12 - TRBJ2-5
TGTGCCAGCAGTCTAGGGATCGACGGCTACGGTGAAGCTTTCTTT CASSLGIDGYGEAFF TRBV12-3/TRBV12-4 many 15 - TRBJ1-1
TGCGCCAGCACCGACAGGGTCAACACCGGGGAGCTGTTTTTT CASTDRVNTGELFF TRBV10-2 - 14 TRBD1 TRBJ2-2
TGCAGTGCTAGAGATGGAGACAGCCAGTACGAGCAGTACTTC CSARDGDSQYEQYF TRBV20-1 - 14 - TRBJ2-7
TGTGCCAGCAGTGAAGACAGGGGAACGAACACTGAAGCTTTCTTT CASSEDRGTNTEAFF TRBV2 - 15 TRBD1 TRBJ1-1
TGCAGTGCTTCGCAAGGGGGGAATGAGCAGTTCTTC CSASQGGNEQFF TRBV20-1 many 12 - TRBJ2-1
TGTGCCAGCAGCCTACCCCCGGACGGCTATAGCAATCAGCCCCAGCATTTT CASSLPPDGYSNQPQHF TRBV7-6 - 17 - TRBJ1-5
TGCGCCAGCAGCTTGGCCCGGGGGAGGTCTACCTACGAGCAGTACTTC CASSLARGRSTYEQYF TRBV5-1 - 16 - TRBJ2-7
TGTGCCAGCAGTTTCAAGTGGGGGAGCACCGGGGAGCTGTTTTTT CASSFKWGSTGELFF TRBV5-4 few 15 - TRBJ2-2
TGTGCCAGCAGCTTCGTGTCGGGAGCGAATGAGCAGTTCTTC CASSFVSGANEQFF TRBV11-3 - 14 - TRBJ2-1
TGCAGCGTTCCAGGGAGGGTACTCGGTGGCTACACCTTC CSVPGRVLGGYTF TRBV29-1 many 13 - TRBJ1-2
TGCAGCGTTGAAGCCGGAGTAGAAAAACTGTTTTTT CSVEAGVEKLFF TRBV29-1 - 12 - TRBJ1-4
TGTGCCAACAGCTTTGGTGAAGACACCATATATTTT CANSFGEDTIYF TRBV7-3 - 12 - TRBJ1-3
TGTGCCAGCAGCCAAGATAGGGGGAAGCAGTACTTC CASSQDRGKQYF TRBV3-1 - 12 - TRBJ2-7
TGTGCCAGCAGCTTAGATGGAGGAAACACCATATATTTT CASSLDGGNTIYF TRBV7-2 many 13 - TRBJ1-3
TGCGCCAGCAGGAGGACTCATCGAGAGACCCAGTACTTC CASRRTHRETQYF TRBV10-2 many 13 - TRBJ2-5
TGTGCCAGCAGCCGGGGACAGGAATACGGCTACACCTTC CASSRGQEYGYTF TRBV7-9 - 13 TRBD1 TRBJ1-2
TGTGCCAGTAGTACCAGGGACACCGGGGAGCTGTTTTTT CASSTRDTGELFF TRBV19 - 13 - TRBJ2-2
TGCGCCAGCAGAGATAACAGGATTAGCTCTGGGACCAACGTCCTGACTTTC CASRDNRISSGTNVLTF TRBV5-1 - 17 - TRBJ2-6
TGTGCCAGCAGCCCTCCCGGGACATTGATCTACAATGAGCAGTTCTTC CASSPPGTLIYNEQFF TRBV11-1 - 16 - TRBJ2-1
TGCAGTGCTAGACCGACTAGCGGGGGGGCAAACACCGGGGAGCTGTTTTTT CSARPTSGGANTGELFF TRBV20-1 - 17 TRBD2 TRBJ2-2
TGCAGTGCTCAACAGGGGTTCTATGGCTACACCTTC CSAQQGFYGYTF TRBV20-1 - 12 TRBD1 TRBJ1-2
TGCAGTGCCAGAGGCCATAGCGGGAGTTCAGAAGCCCAGTACTTC CSARGHSGSSEAQYF TRBV20-1 - 15 TRBD2 TRBJ2-5
TGTGCCAGTAGCCGGGGTGGACTAGTCGAGCAGTACTTC CASSRGGLVEQYF TRBV19 - 13 TRBD2 TRBJ2-7
TGTGCCAGCAGCAGAAGGACAGGGCGGCGAGTCATGAGCACTGAAGCTTTCTTT CASSRRTGRRVMSTEAFF TRBV6-1 - 18 TRBD1 TRBJ1-1
TGTGCCAGCAGCGTCACAGGGATGGCTGGAAACACCATATATTTT CASSVTGMAGNTIYF TRBV7-2 many 15 - TRBJ1-3